This is a list of T cell receptor beta chains from one sample in a study of neurological immune-mediated disorders. From the 5' RACE reads, TCRdb called clonotypes with MiXCR, one entry per CDR3 protein. The sample lists around 64,000 distinct CDR3 sequences; about 3% were seen once. Sequencing used PBMCs. These receptors were obtained from a woman aged 45-65 years with multiple sclerosis. Both conserved end residues are part of each CDR3.

v_call,j_call,cdr3_aa
TRBV7-2,TRBJ2-1,CASSQRWDLYNEQFF
TRBV20-1,TRBJ1-2,CSARDPDRGAYGYTF
TRBV28,TRBJ1-3,CASMGQAFSGNTIYF
TRBV5-1,TRBJ1-2,CASSIKQGAANGYTF
TRBV7-2,TRBJ2-3,CASTWRSSSTDTQYF
TRBV5-1,TRBJ1-3,CASSLRGGNTIYF
TRBV18,TRBJ2-6,CATPDERSAYSGANVLTF
TRBV27,TRBJ2-5,CASSSGLAEETQYF
TRBV7-3,TRBJ2-7,CASSLDGGEQYF
TRBV7-2,TRBJ2-7,CASSLAREPYEQYF
TRBV20-1,TRBJ2-7,CSARGREPYEQYF
TRBV5-1,TRBJ2-7,CASSSQASDEQYF
TRBV12-3/TRBV12-4,TRBJ1-6,CASSLAGQGGSPLHF
TRBV20-1,TRBJ1-1,CSAKTGEAFF
TRBV9,TRBJ2-5,CASSVSGTQYF
TRBV27,TRBJ2-3,CASTGLAGGKSADTQYF
TRBV20-1,TRBJ1-5,CSARSQVGQPQHF
TRBV21-1,TRBJ2-3,CASPARVGSKDTQYF
TRBV18,TRBJ2-1,CASSRQGGFRNEQFF
TRBV5-1,TRBJ2-3,CASSVVSQGASDTQYF
TRBV7-2,TRBJ2-3,CASRMAGGLSTDTQYF
TRBV7-2,TRBJ2-5,CASSKGGESGRRAETQYF